This is a list of T cell receptor beta chains from one sample in a study of blood T cells in healthy people across ages. TCRdb recomputed calls from the 5' RACE reads with MiXCR, one row per CDR3 protein. Seen here are 800,000 to 950,000 distinct CDR3 sequences, under 35% observed once, and the top ten hold 10%. This same sample was also taken into another study, of T cells of mothers and their children.

The sample consisted of blood. Receptors were obtained from a woman aged 40 to 50 in good health. Each CDR3 is given with its conserved first and last residue.

>TRBV7-3
CASSLGGQANYGYTF
>TRBV7-2
CASSLSPTDEDTQYF
>TRBV5-1
CASSLSAGLMNTEAFF
>TRBV20-1
CSARSVNSNSGANVLTF
>TRBV5-5
CASSLPVTATGNTEAFF
>TRBV27
CASSPTRTSGYQETQYF
>TRBV19
CASSIGAIVNSPLHF
>TRBV5-5
CASSLEFTYEQYF
>TRBV7-9
CASNSKDSTEQYF
>TRBV3-1
CASSQTPLGTQYF
>TRBV7-2
CASSLEVGTGFEKLFF
>TRBV28
CASSQAGAYTDTQYF
>TRBV28
CASSPGGGRSSYNEQFF
>TRBV7-9
CASSAARGPINTGELCF
>TRBV7-2
CASSPGTNRREQYF
>TRBV20-1
CSALRWGAGSLREQYF
>TRBV6-1
CASMVDMFENIQYF
>TRBV12-5
CASGLYGGSAEAFF
>TRBV5-4
CASSLAASPAISGNTIYF
>TRBV6-5
CASSTYSNQPQHF
>TRBV9
CASSVTAGELFF
>TRBV2
CASSDSRDTVNTQYF
>TRBV4-1
CASSQDDLWTVEAFF
>TRBV20-1
CSARDSGFGETQYF
>TRBV20-1
CSVRATSTDTQYF
>TRBV6-1
CASSAGVPALYGYTF
>TRBV5-1
CASSLDARGNIQYF
>TRBV7-2
CASSLTGTANYEQYF
>TRBV27
CASSWGRGAKNIQYF
>TRBV10-2
CASSEFSEKLFF
>TRBV12-3/TRBV12-4
CASSPLRGPAYEQYF
>TRBV12-3/TRBV12-4
CASSAEPGVNTEAFF
>TRBV6-1
CASTGGGSYNEQFF
>TRBV12-3/TRBV12-4
CASSSPGLNNEQFF
>TRBV12-3/TRBV12-4
CANRSSRTGYYEQYF
>TRBV7-9
CASSLGDRGYSYNEQFF
>TRBV20-1
CSARDRSIKYEQYF
>TRBV7-9
CASNSFQGYTF
>TRBV27
CAGSPSTQGPNTEAFF
>TRBV6-1
CASRATLVETQYF
>TRBV28
CASSQPDWGTYEQYF
>TRBV7-2
CASSFSGNEQYF
>TRBV20-1
CSAREGRANQPQHF
>TRBV27
CASSLSGVSSYEQYF
>TRBV29-1
CSVGLASNYGYTF
>TRBV7-7
CASSLSAERHSGANVLTF